This T cell receptor beta chain was captured in a study of blood T cell repertoires in COVID-19. Whole-study context: Researchers got acute and convalescent COVID-19 samples from the United States, Italy and Spain.

Patients from Seattle were sampled longitudinally, starting during active infection. As originally analysed: Using reference gene primer amplification, nucleated cell counts were estimated. TCRdb's copy holds only in-frame clones and misses some; the assay was immunoSEQ multiplex PCR. D and trimming were read from the DNA, whereas the V and J calls and clone size are those reported in that table. The data show roughly 290,000 clones, approximately 84% seen once. A few counts support this clone. Sequencing was carried out using peripheral blood. The TCR sequence derives from an older person with COVID-19, enrolled during active disease.

Here the CDR3 reads CASSSPSGNNEQYF. The CDR3 DNA follows: TGTGCCAGCAGTTCCCCTAGCGGGAACAACGAGCAGTACTTC. The gene calls are TRBV6-5 and TRBJ2-7; 9 bases line up with TRBD2. CDR3 length equals 14 residues. V was clipped by 4 bases and J by 5 bases; unmatched bases: 6. Looked up from germline, CDR1 is MNHEY and CDR2 is SVGAGI.